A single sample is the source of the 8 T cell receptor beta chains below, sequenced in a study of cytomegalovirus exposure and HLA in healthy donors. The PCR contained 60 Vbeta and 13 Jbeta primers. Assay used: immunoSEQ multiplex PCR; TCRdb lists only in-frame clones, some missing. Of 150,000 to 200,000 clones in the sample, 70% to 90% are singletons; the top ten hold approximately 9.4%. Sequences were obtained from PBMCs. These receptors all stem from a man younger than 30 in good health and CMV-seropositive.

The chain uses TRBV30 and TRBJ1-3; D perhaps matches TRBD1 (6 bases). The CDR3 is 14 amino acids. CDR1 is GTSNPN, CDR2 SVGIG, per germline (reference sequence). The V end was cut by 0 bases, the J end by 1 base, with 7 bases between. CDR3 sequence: CAWSVGGSGNTIYF. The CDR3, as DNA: TGTGCCTGGAGTGTAGGGGGTTCTGGAAACACCATATATTTT.

In nucleotides, the CDR3 is TGTGCCAGCAGCGCCCATCAACCAGGGTACCCCCTCCACTTT. Translating gives CASSAHQPGYPLHF. The V gene is TRBV7-2, the J gene TRBJ1-6; possible D gene TRBD1, 5 bases. Per germline, CDR1 SGHTA and CDR2 FQGNSA. Between the trimmed V and J ends, which lost 5 bases and 13 bases, there was a span of 18 bases. This CDR3 is built from 14 residues. The full variable domain, rest sourced from reference TRBV7-2 and TRBJ1-6, is GAGVSQSPSNKVTEKGKDVELRCDPISGHTALYWYRQSLGQGLEFLIYFQGNSAPDKSGLPSDRFSAERTGGSVSTLTIQRTQQEDSAVYLCASSAHQPGYPLHFGNGTRLTVT.

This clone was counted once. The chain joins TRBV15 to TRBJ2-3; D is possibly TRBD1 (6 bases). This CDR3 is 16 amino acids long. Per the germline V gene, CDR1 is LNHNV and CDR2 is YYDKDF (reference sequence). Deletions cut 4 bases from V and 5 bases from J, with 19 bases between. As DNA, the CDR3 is TGTGCCACCAGCAACCCAACGTGGGGGCACAGAGATACGCAGTATTTT. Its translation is CATSNPTWGHRDTQYF.

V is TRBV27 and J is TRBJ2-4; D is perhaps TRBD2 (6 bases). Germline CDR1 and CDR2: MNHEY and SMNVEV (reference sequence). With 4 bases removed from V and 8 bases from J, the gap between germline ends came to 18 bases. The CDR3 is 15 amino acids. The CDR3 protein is CASSSRQTTGDIQYF. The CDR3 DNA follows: TGTGCCAGCAGTTCCCGACAGACCACGGGGGACATTCAGTACTTC.

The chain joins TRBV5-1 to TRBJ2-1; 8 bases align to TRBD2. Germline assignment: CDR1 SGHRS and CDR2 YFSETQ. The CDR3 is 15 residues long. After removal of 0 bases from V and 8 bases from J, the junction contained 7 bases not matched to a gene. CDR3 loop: CASSLGLAPGDEQFF. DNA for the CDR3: TGCGCCAGCAGCTTGGGACTAGCGCCCGGGGATGAGCAGTTCTTC.

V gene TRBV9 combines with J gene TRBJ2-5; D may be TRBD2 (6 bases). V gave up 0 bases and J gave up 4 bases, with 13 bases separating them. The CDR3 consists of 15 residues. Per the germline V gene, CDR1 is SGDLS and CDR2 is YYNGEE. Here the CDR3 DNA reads TGTGCCAGCAGCGTAGTGGAGGGGAAGGGAGAGACCCAGTACTTC. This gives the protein CASSVVEGKGETQYF.

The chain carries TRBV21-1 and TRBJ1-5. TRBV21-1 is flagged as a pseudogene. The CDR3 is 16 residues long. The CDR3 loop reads CASSKATIILGQPQHF. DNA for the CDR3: TGTGCCAGCAGCAAAGCGACTATTATCTTAGGTCAGCCCCAGCATTTT.

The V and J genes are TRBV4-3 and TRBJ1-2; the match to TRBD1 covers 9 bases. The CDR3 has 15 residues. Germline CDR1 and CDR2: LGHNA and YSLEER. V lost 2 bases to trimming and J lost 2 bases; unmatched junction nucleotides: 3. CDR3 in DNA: TGCGCCAGCAGCCAACTCGGGACAGGGAACTATGGCTACACCTTC. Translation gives CASSQLGTGNYGYTF.